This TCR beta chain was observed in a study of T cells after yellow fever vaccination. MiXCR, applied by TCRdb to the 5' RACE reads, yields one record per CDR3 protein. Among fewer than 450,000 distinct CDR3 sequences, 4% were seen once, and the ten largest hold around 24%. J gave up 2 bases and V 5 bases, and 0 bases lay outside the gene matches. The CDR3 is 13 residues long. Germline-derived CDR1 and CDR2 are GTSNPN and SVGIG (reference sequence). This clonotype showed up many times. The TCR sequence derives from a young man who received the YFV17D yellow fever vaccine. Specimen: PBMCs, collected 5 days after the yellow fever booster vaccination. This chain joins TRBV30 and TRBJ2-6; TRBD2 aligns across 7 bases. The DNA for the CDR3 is TGTGCCTGGGCGGGGGCTGGGGCCAACGTCCTGACTTTC. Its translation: CAWAGAGANVLTF.